Listed here are 5 T cell receptor beta chains from one sample, sequenced in a study of shared clonotypes between healthy human individuals. Naivety among CD8 cells was defined by CD45RO negativity and positive CCR7 selection, thereby excluding terminally differentiated effector memory CD45RA+ cells. Libraries were prepared by immunoSEQ multiplex PCR; TCRdb keeps only in-frame clonotypes and omits some of them. The sample has just over 2,000,000 clones, roughly 95% seen once. The material sequenced was naive CD8+ T cells sorted from blood. The receptors were gathered from a man aged 18 to 30 in good health.

The chain joins TRBV2 to TRBJ2-1; D is possibly TRBD1 (6 bases). V dropped 7 bases and J dropped 3 bases, with 7 bases sitting between them. The germline V gene has CDR1 SNHLY and CDR2 FYNNEI. The CDR3 length is 12 residues. The CDR3: CASKDSYNEQFF. In DNA, the CDR3 is TGTGCCAGCAAGGACAGCTACAATGAGCAGTTCTTC.

The chain couples TRBV6-1 to TRBJ2-7, with D perhaps given as TRBD1 or TRBD2 (5 bases each). Germline loops: CDR1 MNHNS, CDR2 SASEGT. The CDR3 runs 13 residues. V shed 4 bases and J shed 2 bases, with 9 bases lying between them. The DNA for the CDR3 is TGTGCCAGCAGTGGGATGGGGGCCTACGAGCAGTACTTC. Its protein is CASSGMGAYEQYF.

In its sample, this clone was seen a few times. This sequence joins TRBV19 and TRBJ2-3, with D unclear. V lost 5 bases to trimming and J lost 2 bases, with 8 bases between them. This CDR3 spans 13 amino acids. CDR1 is LNHDA and CDR2 is SQIVND in the germline V gene (reference sequence). CDR3 protein: CASSWLHTDTQYF. The CDR3 region has the DNA TGTGCCAGTAGTTGGCTACACACAGATACGCAGTATTTT. Using reference TRBV19 and TRBJ2-3 for the parts outside the CDR3, the full variable domain is DGGITQSPKYLFRKEGQNVTLSCEQNLNHDAMYWYRQDPGQGLRLIYYSQIVNDFQKGDIAEGYSVSREKKESFPLTVTSAQKNPTAFYLCASSWLHTDTQYFGPGTRLTVL.

J is TRBJ2-7 and V is TRBV2; D gene unclear. The CDR3 length is 16 residues. Deletions cut 3 bases from V and 0 bases from J, with 15 bases between. The germline V gene has CDR1 SNHLY and CDR2 FYNNEI. CDR3 region: CASSDKVGVSSYEQYF. The DNA for the CDR3 is TGTGCCAGCAGTGATAAGGTTGGAGTGAGCTCCTACGAGCAGTACTTC. The full variable domain, completed using reference TRBV2 and TRBJ2-7, is EPEVTQTPSHQVTQMGQEVILRCVPISNHLYFYWYRQILGQKVEFLVSFYNNEISEKSEIFDDQFSVERPDGSNFTLKIRSTKLEDSAMYFCASSDKVGVSSYEQYFGPGTRLTVT.

On this clone: In the same sample, other DNA sequences code for this CDR3. The J gene is TRBJ2-7, the V gene TRBV19; D is ambiguous. CDR3 length: 13 residues. Per the germline V gene, CDR1 is LNHDA and CDR2 is SQIVND (reference sequence). Trimming removed 1 base from V and 3 bases from J, with 7 bases in between. The CDR3 is CASSIALGYEQYF. The CDR3 bases are TGTGCCAGTAGTATAGCTCTCGGCTACGAGCAGTACTTC.